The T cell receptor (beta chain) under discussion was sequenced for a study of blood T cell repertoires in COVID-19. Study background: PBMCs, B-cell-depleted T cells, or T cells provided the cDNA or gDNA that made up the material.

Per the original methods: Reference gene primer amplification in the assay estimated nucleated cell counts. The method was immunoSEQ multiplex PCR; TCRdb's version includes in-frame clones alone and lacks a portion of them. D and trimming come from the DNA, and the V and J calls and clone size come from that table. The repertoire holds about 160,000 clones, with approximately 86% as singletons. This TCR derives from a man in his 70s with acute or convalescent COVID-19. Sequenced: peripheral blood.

The CDR3 is CASSLAGAAQETQYF. CDR3 in DNA: TGTGCCAGCAGCTTAGCAGGGGCCGCACAAGAGACCCAGTACTTC. This rearrangement joins TRBV7-9 to TRBJ2-5; D possibly corresponds to TRBD1 (5 bases). Germline lookup yields CDR1 SEHNR and CDR2 FQNEAQ (reference sequence). This CDR3 has 15 residues. Deletions cut 0 bases from V and 2 bases from J, with 10 bases between.